One sample yielded the 28 T cell receptor beta chains listed below, sequenced in a study of early stage breast cancer tumors. Libraries were prepared by immunoSEQ multiplex PCR; TCRdb keeps only in-frame clonotypes and omits some of them. Among under 45,000 clones listed, 70% to 80% were seen once. Sequenced sample: blood. These receptors all stem from a person aged 45 to 59 with breast cancer.

V is TRBV29-1 and J is TRBJ2-3; 11 bases are a match to TRBD1. Germline CDR1 reads SQVTM; CDR2 reads ANQGSEA. Losses at the gene ends were 6 bases for V and 3 bases for J; bases not matched to a gene: 2. This CDR3 spans 13 amino acids. CDR3 loop: CSVGTGGTDTQYF. DNA of the CDR3: TGCAGCGTGGGGACAGGGGGTACAGATACGCAGTATTTT.

This chain uses TRBV6-5 with TRBJ1-1, with D maybe TRBD1 (5 bases). The CDR3 loop spans 15 amino acids. The germline CDR1 and CDR2 sequences are MNHEY and SVGAGI. Trimming left V 0 bases short and J 5 bases short, with 13 bases between. This CDR3 is CASSYSTQGRTEAFF. CDR3 DNA: TGTGCCAGCAGTTACTCGACTCAGGGCCGAACTGAAGCTTTCTTT.

CDR3 sequence reads: CASSLDRGAGELFF. The DNA of the CDR3 is TGTGCCAGCAGTCTAGACAGGGGGGCCGGGGAGCTGTTTTTT. The chain is built from TRBV7-8 and TRBJ2-2; 9 bases are shared with TRBD1. Germline CDR1 is SGHVS and CDR2 is FQNEAQ. With 6 bases clipped from V and 6 bases from J, the junction kept 5 bases outside the gene matches. The length of the CDR3 is 14 residues.

The chain links TRBV2 to TRBJ1-3; the D is unclear. Germline CDR1 is SNHLY and CDR2 is FYNNEI. V lost 6 bases, J lost 4 bases, and 13 bases lay in between. This CDR3 region has 14 residues. CDR3 sequence: CASSQDFGGNTIYF. CDR3 coding DNA: TGTGCCAGCAGCCAGGACTTTGGGGGAAACACCATATATTTT.

The V and J genes are TRBV6-5 and TRBJ2-3; TRBD1 aligns across 7 bases. The V gene end was trimmed by 10 bases and the J gene end by 7 bases; junction bases not matched to a gene: 11. There are 13 residues in the CDR3. From germline, CDR1 is MNHEY and CDR2 SVGAGI. The CDR3 loop is CATTSDRDNTQYF. CDR3 in DNA: TGTGCCACCACCTCTGACAGGGATAATACGCAGTATTTT.

This sequence joins TRBV7-9 and TRBJ2-2; possibly TRBD1 for D (7 bases). Deletions cut 6 bases from V and 5 bases from J, with 10 bases between. The V gene's germline CDR1 is SEHNR and CDR2 FQNEAQ (reference sequence). The CDR3 extends over 13 amino acids. The CDR3 sequence: CASSSGGTGELFF. In nucleotides, the CDR3 is TGTGCCAGCAGTTCAGGGGGGACCGGGGAGCTGTTTTTT.

This clone appeared a single time. This chain joins TRBV7-8 and TRBJ2-5; TRBD1 is a possible D gene (6 bases). Germline V lookup: CDR1 SGHVS, CDR2 FQNEAQ. V was trimmed by 5 bases and J by 9 bases, leaving 16 bases between them. The CDR3 is made up of 13 amino acids. The CDR3 region is CASSLGQGWAQYF. Here the CDR3 DNA reads TGTGCCAGCAGCCTAGGTCAGGGGTGGGCCCAGTACTTC. Drawing the rest from reference TRBV7-8 and TRBJ2-5, the complete variable domain is GAGVSQSPRYKVAKRGQDVALRCDPISGHVSLFWYQQALGQGPEFLTYFQNEAQLDKSGLPSDRFFAERPEGSVSTLKIQRTQQEDSAVYLCASSLGQGWAQYFGPGTRLLVL.

The V and J genes are TRBV7-2 and TRBJ2-1; the D gene is possibly TRBD2 (5 bases). The germline V and J ends were trimmed by 2 bases and 9 bases, with 14 bases remaining between them. From germline, CDR1 is SGHTA and CDR2 FQGNSA. This CDR3 contains 14 residues. The CDR3 DNA reads as TGTGCCAGCAGCTTATCGGGTTTCCGGGGTGAGCAGTTCTTC. This sequence encodes CASSLSGFRGEQFF.

There are a few counts of this clone. This chain connects TRBV2 to TRBJ1-1, with D perhaps matching TRBD1 (6 bases). The CDR3 is made up of 14 amino acids. From germline, CDR1 is SNHLY and CDR2 FYNNEI. Trimming pared 5 bases from V and 4 bases from J, leaving 14 bases between. The CDR3 spells CASSPQGYATEAFF. In DNA, the CDR3 is TGTGCCAGCAGTCCCCAGGGGTACGCCACTGAAGCTTTCTTT.

This sequence joins TRBV4-3 and TRBJ2-2; 7 bases are a match to TRBD1. The CDR3 is 16 amino acids. V was pared by 0 bases and J by 4 bases, with 5 bases of the junction left unmatched. CDR1 and CDR2 (germline): LGHNA, YSLEER. The CDR3 bases are TGCGCCAGCAGCCAAGAAGGGGCAGGGGGCACCGGGGAGCTGTTTTTT. Amino acid sequence: CASSQEGAGGTGELFF.

This clone was observed a handful of times. CDR3 sequence reads: CASSFFTVQETQYF. DNA of the CDR3: TGTGCCAGCAGCTTTTTCACGGTACAAGAGACCCAGTACTTC. This chain links TRBV11-2 with TRBJ2-5; D remains ambiguous. Germline V gene sequence: CDR1 SGHAT, CDR2 FQNNGV. Between the trimmed V and J ends, which lost 3 bases and 2 bases, there was a span of 10 bases. The CDR3 is 14 residues long. The full variable domain, rest sourced from reference TRBV11-2 and TRBJ2-5, is EAGVAQSPRYKIIEKRQSVAFWCNPISGHATLYWYQQILGQGPKLLIQFQNNGVVDDSQLPKDRFSAERLKGVDSTLKIQPAKLEDSAVYLCASSFFTVQETQYFGPGTRLLVL.

This clone appeared once. The V gene is TRBV18, the J gene TRBJ1-1; 7 bases map to TRBD1. The CDR3 extends over 13 amino acids. Per the germline V gene, CDR1 is KGHSH and CDR2 is LQKENI. The ends lost 4 bases at V and 7 bases at J; junction bases unmatched: 6. CDR3 in amino acids: CASSRQGTDEAFF. Written as DNA, the CDR3 is TGTGCCAGCTCACGACAGGGAACGGATGAAGCTTTCTTT.

This clone was counted a few times. The J gene is TRBJ1-5, the V gene TRBV2, with 8 bases identical to TRBD1. The CDR3 consists of 13 residues. The V and J ends lost 5 bases and 7 bases, in that order; junction bases with no gene match: 4. Germline CDR1 is SNHLY and CDR2 is FYNNEI. CDR3 residues: CASSQTGEQPQHF. The CDR3 DNA reads TGTGCCAGCAGTCAGACAGGGGAACAGCCCCAGCATTTT.

The V gene is TRBV5-6, the J gene TRBJ2-7, with 7 bases identical to TRBD1. Per the germline V gene, CDR1 is SGHDT and CDR2 is YYEEEE. The CDR3 sequence is 15 residues long. V lost 4 bases to trimming and J lost 2 bases; unmatched junction nucleotides: 9. The CDR3 region is CASSRPGQETYEQYF. CDR3 sequence (DNA): TGTGCCAGCAGCAGACCAGGACAGGAAACCTACGAGCAGTACTTC.

This clone was detected only a few times. V and J are TRBV30 and TRBJ1-2, with TRBD1 as a possible D gene (5 bases). V lost 4 bases, J lost 8 bases, and 14 bases lay in between. CDR1 GTSNPN and CDR2 SVGIG come from the germline V gene (reference sequence). The CDR3 has 12 amino acids. CDR3 sequence: CAWISGNRGYTF. CDR3 nucleotide sequence: TGTGCCTGGATATCAGGGAATAGGGGCTACACCTTC.

The rearrangement uses TRBV6-6 and TRBJ2-3, with TRBD2 matching over 7 bases. CDR1 is MNHNY, CDR2 SVGAGI, per germline (reference sequence). The CDR3 sequence is 16 residues long. J lost 1 base, V lost 2 bases, and 6 bases had no gene match. The CDR3 is CASSYPPAGGTDTQYF. CDR3 DNA: TGTGCCAGCAGTTACCCTCCGGCGGGAGGCACAGATACGCAGTATTTT.

The gene calls are TRBV14 and TRBJ2-7; a possible D gene is TRBD2 (5 bases). CDR1 and CDR2 from the germline V gene are SGHDN and FVKESK. V lost 4 bases and J 6 bases, leaving 10 bases between the germline ends. The CDR3 extends over 12 amino acids. The CDR3 nucleotides read TGTGCCAGCAGCCGAGGACTGGCCGAGCAGTACTTC. The encoded protein is CASSRGLAEQYF.

The chain recombines TRBV25-1 with TRBJ1-2; D remains ambiguous. The germline CDR1 and CDR2 sequences are MGHDK and SYGVNS. Trimming pared 1 base from V and 3 bases from J, leaving 6 bases between. This CDR3 has 13 residues. CDR3 bases: TGTGCCAGCAGTGAATCCGGGGACTATGGCTACACCTTC. This codes for CASSESGDYGYTF.

The J gene is TRBJ1-5, the V gene TRBV6-5; D not certain. Trimming shortened V by 5 bases and J by 4 bases, and 15 bases separated the two germline ends. Germline assignment: CDR1 MNHEY and CDR2 SVGAGI. This CDR3 has 15 residues. CDR3 nucleotides: TGTGCCAGCAGTACTTCTTCCTCGGGGAATCAGCCCCAGCATTTT. This sequence encodes CASSTSSSGNQPQHF.

CDR3 bases: TGTGCCAGCAGCCTGACAGGGGACGAGACCCAGTACTTC. The encoded protein is CASSLTGDETQYF. This sequence joins TRBV7-9 and TRBJ2-5; 8 bases are shared with TRBD1. Germline CDR1 reads SEHNR; CDR2 reads FQNEAQ (reference sequence). CDR3 size: 13 residues. V lost 5 bases to trimming and J lost 5 bases; unmatched junction nucleotides: 4. The variable domain in full, completed from reference TRBV7-9 and TRBJ2-5, reads DTGVSQNPRHKITKRGQNVTFRCDPISEHNRLYWYRQTLGQGPEFLTYFQNEAQLEKSRLLSDRFSAERPKGSFSTLEIQRTEQGDSAMYLCASSLTGDETQYFGPGTRLLVL.

The chain joins TRBV6-5 to TRBJ2-1; D possibly corresponds to TRBD1 (6 bases). CDR1 MNHEY and CDR2 SVGAGI come from the germline V gene. The V end was cut by 0 bases, the J end by 8 bases, with 14 bases between. This CDR3 region has 15 residues. CDR3 sequence reads: CASSYSGRDTDEQFF. For the CDR3, the DNA is TGTGCCAGCAGTTACTCCGGACGGGACACCGATGAGCAGTTCTTC.

The chain recombines TRBV18 with TRBJ2-3; 8 bases map to TRBD2. Germline loops: CDR1 KGHSH, CDR2 LQKENI. The ends lost 6 bases at V and 3 bases at J; junction bases unmatched: 5. CDR3 length: 14 amino acids. CDR3 protein: CASSPQRGTDTQYF. In DNA form, the CDR3 reads TGTGCCAGCTCCCCTCAGCGGGGGACAGATACGCAGTATTTT. The whole variable domain, filled in from reference TRBV18 and TRBJ2-3, reads NAGVMQNPRHLVRRRGQEARLRCSPMKGHSHVYWYRQLPEEGLKFMVYLQKENIIDESGMPKERFSAEFPKEGPSILRIQQVVRGDSAAYFCASSPQRGTDTQYFGPGTRLTVL.

V usage is TRBV6-1 and J usage is TRBJ2-1; D ambiguous. Germline V gives CDR1 MNHNS, CDR2 SASEGT. V was pared by 6 bases and J by 3 bases, with 9 bases between. The CDR3 consists of 13 residues. The CDR3 reads CASRVDFYNEQFF. The CDR3 DNA sequence: TGTGCCAGCAGGGTCGACTTCTACAATGAGCAGTTCTTC.

The CDR3 DNA reads as TGTGCCAGCAGCCCGGACGGACACCCAAATCAGCCCCAGCATTTT. This sequence encodes CASSPDGHPNQPQHF. The chain is built from TRBV5-5 and TRBJ1-5, with D perhaps matching TRBD1 (5 bases). This CDR3 spans 15 amino acids. Trimming cost V 4 bases and J 4 bases, with 15 bases left between them. Germline-derived CDR1 and CDR2 are SGHKS and YYEKEE (reference sequence). The whole variable domain, filled in from reference TRBV5-5 and TRBJ1-5, reads DAGVTQSPTHLIKTRGQQVTLRCSPISGHKSVSWYQQVLGQGPQFIFQYYEKEERGRGNFPDRFSARQFPNYSSELNVNALLLGDSALYLCASSPDGHPNQPQHFGDGTRLSIL.

The chain recombines TRBV5-1 with TRBJ2-1; 7 bases align to TRBD2. J lost 7 bases, V lost 2 bases, and 12 bases had no gene match. The CDR3 is 16 residues long. The V gene's germline CDR1 is SGHRS and CDR2 YFSETQ. CDR3 coding DNA: TGCGCCAGCAGCTTTGGACTAAGCGGGATGGCAAATGAGCAGTTCTTC. Translating it yields CASSFGLSGMANEQFF.

V usage is TRBV6-4 and J usage is TRBJ1-2; 11 bases fit TRBD1. Germline CDR1 and CDR2: MRHNA and SNTAGT. This CDR3 has 15 amino acids. V shed 0 bases and J 6 bases; nucleotides not matched to a gene: 3. The CDR3 is CASSDSGQGDDGYTF. The CDR3 coding sequence is TGTGCCAGCAGTGACTCGGGACAGGGGGACGATGGCTACACCTTC.

The sample holds a few counts of this clone. V and J are TRBV5-1 and TRBJ2-1, with 14 bases aligning to TRBD2. V lost 0 bases, J lost 7 bases, and 6 bases stayed unmatched. The CDR3 length is 17 residues. Germline V CDR1 and CDR2: SGHRS, YFSETQ. CDR3 bases: TGCGCCAGCAGCTTGGCCGAGGGACTAGCGGGAGTTAATGAGCAGTTCTTC. This gives the protein CASSLAEGLAGVNEQFF. The variable domain in full, completed from reference TRBV5-1 and TRBJ2-1, reads KAGVTQTPRYLIKTRGQQVTLSCSPISGHRSVSWYQQTPGQGLQFLFEYFSETQRNKGNFPGRFSGRQFSNSRSEMNVSTLELGDSALYLCASSLAEGLAGVNEQFFGPGTRLTVL.

V usage is TRBV2 and J usage is TRBJ2-1, with 14 bases fitting TRBD2. The CDR3 contains 16 residues. From germline, CDR1 is SNHLY and CDR2 FYNNEI. The trim removed 5 bases at V and 4 bases at J, leaving 4 bases unmatched. The CDR3 DNA follows: TGTGCCAGCAGTCTGGGGACTAGCGGGAGATACAATGAGCAGTTCTTC. This gives the protein CASSLGTSGRYNEQFF.